The 12 T cell receptor beta chains below come from one sample, sequenced in a study of shared clonotypes between healthy human individuals. The table came from immunoSEQ multiplex PCR; TCRdb's copy has only in-frame clones and leaves some out. The profile shows about 480,000 clones, less than 85% of them singletons. Sequenced input: PBMCs. The receptors shown here come from a woman aged 35 to 49 in good health. Some clones in this sample may be carry-over from other donors' samples.

CDR3 amino acids: CASRRTEYQETQYF. The DNA for the CDR3 is TGTGCCAGCAGGCGGACCGAGTACCAAGAGACCCAGTACTTC. The gene calls are TRBV27 and TRBJ2-5; D not certain. Germline V lookup: CDR1 MNHEY, CDR2 SMNVEV (reference sequence). Trimming took 6 bases from V and 0 from J, leaving 11 bases between them. CDR3 length: 14 amino acids.

This clone was seen once. The genes are TRBV5-6 and TRBJ2-5, with a weak D call TRBD1 (7 bases). Germline loops: CDR1 SGHDT, CDR2 YYEEEE. Trimming removed 7 bases at V and 1 base at J, with 11 bases between. The CDR3 spans 13 residues. CDR3 residues: CASRGTVQETQYF. CDR3 DNA: TGTGCCAGCCGGGGGACAGTCCAAGAGACCCAGTACTTC.

Concerning this clone: The junction differs from germline at one of its ends, possibly a read error. The chain combines TRBV7-7 with TRBJ2-2, with D unclear. The germline V gene has CDR1 SSHAT and CDR2 FNYEAQ (reference sequence). This CDR3 contains 14 residues. Here the CDR3 DNA reads TGTGCTAGCAGCTTAGGTTTGAACACCGGGGAGCTGTTTTTT. This translates into CASSLGLNTGELFF.

This chain joins TRBV11-2 and TRBJ2-5; D might be TRBD2 (6 bases). The CDR3 covers 13 residues. CDR1 SGHAT and CDR2 FQNNGV come from the germline V gene. Trimming removed 5 bases from V and 2 bases from J, with 9 bases in between. The CDR3 bases are TGTGCCAGCAGCCGGGAGAGACAAGAGACCCAGTACTTC. Protein: CASSRERQETQYF.

V gene TRBV28 combines with J gene TRBJ1-5, with D perhaps TRBD1 (5 bases). Looked up from germline, CDR1 is MDHEN and CDR2 is SYDVKM. Trimming cost V 6 bases and J 6 bases, with 15 bases left between them. CDR3 length equals 14 residues. Written as DNA, the CDR3 is TGTGCCAGCAGGGGGGGGGACGGGCGTCAGCCCCAGCATTTT. It is translated as CASRGGDGRQPQHF.

V usage is TRBV2 and J usage is TRBJ2-2; 11 nucleotides match TRBD1. Germline-derived CDR1 and CDR2 are SNHLY and FYNNEI. The V and J ends lost 5 bases and 4 bases, in that order; junction bases with no gene match: 6. The CDR3 totals 16 residues. CDR3 loop: CASSWTGGAGTGELFF. In nucleotides, the CDR3 is TGTGCCAGCAGTTGGACAGGGGGCGCAGGCACCGGGGAGCTGTTTTTT. The full variable domain, its missing parts supplied by reference TRBV2 and TRBJ2-2, is EPEVTQTPSHQVTQMGQEVILRCVPISNHLYFYWYRQILGQKVEFLVSFYNNEISEKSEIFDDQFSVERPDGSNFTLKIRSTKLEDSAMYFCASSWTGGAGTGELFFGEGSRLTVL.

The chain recombines TRBV7-9 with TRBJ2-2; D ambiguous. Germline values: CDR1 SEHNR, CDR2 FQNEAQ (reference sequence). The CDR3 is made up of 17 amino acids. V was cut by 3 bases and J by 0 bases, with 14 bases left in between. In nucleotides, the CDR3 is TGTGCCAGCAGCTTGTCCTGGCGCGGCCCGAACACCGGGGAGCTGTTTTTT. It yields the protein CASSLSWRGPNTGELFF.

In nucleotides, the CDR3 is TGTGCCAGCAGTGATGTGGGACAGGGGCTTGGGGAGCAGTACTTC. Residues: CASSDVGQGLGEQYF. The V call is TRBV6-1, the J call TRBJ2-7; 10 bases fit TRBD1. V trimming: 3 bases; J trimming: 7 bases; junction bases outside the gene matches: 9. CDR3 length: 15 residues. Germline CDR1 MNHNS, CDR2 SASEGT.

The rearrangement links TRBV18 to TRBJ2-7, with D perhaps TRBD2 (7 bases). Trimming pared 3 bases from V and 3 bases from J, leaving 15 bases between. Germline V gene lookup returns CDR1 KGHSH and CDR2 LQKENI. The CDR3 totals 15 residues. CDR3 in amino acids: CASSPGGTPSYEQYF. The CDR3 DNA sequence: TGTGCCAGCTCACCGGGGGGGACACCCAGCTACGAGCAGTACTTC.

The rearrangement uses TRBV9 and TRBJ2-2, with 7 bases identical to TRBD2. Trimming removed 4 bases from V and 6 bases from J; junction bases left unmatched: 9. The CDR3 loop spans 15 amino acids. CDR1 and CDR2 (germline): SGDLS, YYNGEE. This CDR3 is CASSLRGGKAGELFF. Written as DNA, the CDR3 is TGTGCCAGCAGCCTCCGGGGAGGGAAGGCCGGGGAGCTGTTTTTT.

This clone was counted a single time. The V call is TRBV30, the J call TRBJ2-1; no definite D call. Germline loops: CDR1 GTSNPN, CDR2 SVGIG (reference sequence). V was clipped by 0 bases and J by 12 bases, with 18 bases between them. The length of the CDR3 is 14 residues. The CDR3 coding sequence is TGTGCCTGGAGTGTAGGTCTGGGGATAGTTGGGCAGTTCTTC. Its translation is CAWSVGLGIVGQFF.

The CDR3 region is CASSASGNSNQPQHF. The CDR3 DNA reads TGTGCCAGCAGCGCGTCAGGGAATAGCAATCAGCCCCAGCATTTT. The chain is built from TRBV5-5 and TRBJ1-5, with D possibly matching TRBD1 (5 bases). The germline gives CDR1 SGHKS, CDR2 YYEKEE (reference sequence). CDR3 length equals 15 residues. V lost 4 bases and J lost 0, with 11 bases in between.